This T cell receptor (beta chain) was retrieved from a study of cytomegalovirus exposure and HLA in healthy donors. While unrecorded immune exposures were likely, the donors were nominally healthy when sampled. The PCR made use of 60 Vbeta and 13 Jbeta primers. Clones were sequenced by immunoSEQ multiplex PCR, and TCRdb holds only the in-frame ones, with some missing. The repertoire includes 95,000 to 110,000 clones, 82% of them detected once, and less than 3% sits in the top ten. This clone was detected only a few times. The V gene's germline CDR1 is SGHTA and CDR2 FQGNSA. This CDR3 is built from 13 residues. The junction had 6 bases not matched to a gene; V was cut back by 6 bases and J by 5 bases.

The TCR was taken from a man younger than 45 in good health and CMV-seropositive. The chain joins TRBV7-2 to TRBJ2-7, with TRBD1 identical over 8 bases. The material sequenced was PBMCs. The chain's CDR3 is CASSNGQGNEQYF. The CDR3 coding sequence is TGTGCCAGCAGTAATGGACAGGGTAACGAGCAGTACTTC.